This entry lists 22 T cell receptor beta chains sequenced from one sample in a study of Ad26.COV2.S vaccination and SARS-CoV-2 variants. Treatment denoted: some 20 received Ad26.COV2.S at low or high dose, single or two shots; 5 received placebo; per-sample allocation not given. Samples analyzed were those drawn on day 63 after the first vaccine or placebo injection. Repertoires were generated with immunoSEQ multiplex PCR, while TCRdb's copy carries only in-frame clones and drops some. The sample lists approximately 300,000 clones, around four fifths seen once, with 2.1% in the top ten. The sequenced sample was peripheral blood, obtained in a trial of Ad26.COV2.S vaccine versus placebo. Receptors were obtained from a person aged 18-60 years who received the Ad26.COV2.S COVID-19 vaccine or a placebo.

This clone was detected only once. CDR3 in DNA: TGTGCCAGCAGCTCGACAGGAGCCTATAATTCACCCCTCCACTTT. Protein sequence: CASSSTGAYNSPLHF. V usage is TRBV5-8 and J usage is TRBJ1-6; tentative D call: TRBD1 (6 bases). V lost 3 bases, J lost 2 bases, and 9 bases lay in between. Looked up from germline, CDR1 is SGHTS and CDR2 is YDEGEE. This CDR3 is built from 15 residues.

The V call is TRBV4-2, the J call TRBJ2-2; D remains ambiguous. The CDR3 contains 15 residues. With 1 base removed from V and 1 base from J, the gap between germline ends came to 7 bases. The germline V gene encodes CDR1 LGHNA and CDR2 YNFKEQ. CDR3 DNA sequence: TGTGCCAGCAGCCAAGTCGTCGAGAACACCGGGGAGCTGTTTTTT. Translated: CASSQVVENTGELFF.

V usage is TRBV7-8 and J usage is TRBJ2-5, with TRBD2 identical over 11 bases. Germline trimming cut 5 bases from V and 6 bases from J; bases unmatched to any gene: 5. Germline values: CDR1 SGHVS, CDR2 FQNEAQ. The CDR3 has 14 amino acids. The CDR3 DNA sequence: TGTGCCAGCAGCCGTAGCGGGGGGGAAAAGACCCAGTACTTC. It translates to CASSRSGGEKTQYF.

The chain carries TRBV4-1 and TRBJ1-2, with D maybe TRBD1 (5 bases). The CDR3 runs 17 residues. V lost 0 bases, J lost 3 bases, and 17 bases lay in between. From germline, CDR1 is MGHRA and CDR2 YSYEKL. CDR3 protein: CASSQDFVSGRDYGYTF. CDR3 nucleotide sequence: TGCGCCAGCAGCCAAGATTTTGTATCGGGGCGCGACTATGGCTACACCTTC.

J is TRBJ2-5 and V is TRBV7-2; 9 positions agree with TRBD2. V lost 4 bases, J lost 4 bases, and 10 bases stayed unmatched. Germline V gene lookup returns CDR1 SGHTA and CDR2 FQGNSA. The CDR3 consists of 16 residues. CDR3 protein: CASSYLAGRVGETQYF. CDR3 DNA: TGTGCCAGCAGCTACCTAGCGGGGCGGGTGGGAGAGACCCAGTACTTC.

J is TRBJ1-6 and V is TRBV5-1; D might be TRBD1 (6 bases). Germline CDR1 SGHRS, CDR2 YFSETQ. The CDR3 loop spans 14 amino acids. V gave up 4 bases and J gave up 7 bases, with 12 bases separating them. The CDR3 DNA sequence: TGCGCCAGCAGCCCTGGGACATTGAATTCACCCCTCCACTTT. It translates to CASSPGTLNSPLHF.

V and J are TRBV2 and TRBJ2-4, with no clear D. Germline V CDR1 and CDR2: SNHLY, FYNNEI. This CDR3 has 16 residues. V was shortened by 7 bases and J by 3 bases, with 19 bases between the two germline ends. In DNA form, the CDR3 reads TGTGCCAGCAAAAGATCGGAGTATGGGGACAAAAACATTCAGTACTTC. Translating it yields CASKRSEYGDKNIQYF.

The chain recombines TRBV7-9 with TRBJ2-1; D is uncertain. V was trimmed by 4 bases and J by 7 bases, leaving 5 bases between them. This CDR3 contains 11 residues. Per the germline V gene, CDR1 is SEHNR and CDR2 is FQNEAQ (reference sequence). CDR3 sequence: CASSSSNEQFF. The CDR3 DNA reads TGTGCCAGCAGCTCTAGTAATGAGCAGTTCTTC.

CDR3 sequence (DNA): TGTGCCAGCAGCGTAGGCGGGGCACACAATGAGCAGTTCTTC. The encoded protein is CASSVGGAHNEQFF. V usage is TRBV9 and J usage is TRBJ2-1; D may be TRBD2 (6 bases). V dropped 0 bases and J dropped 5 bases, with 9 bases sitting between them. CDR1 and CDR2 (germline): SGDLS, YYNGEE. The length of the CDR3 is 14 residues.

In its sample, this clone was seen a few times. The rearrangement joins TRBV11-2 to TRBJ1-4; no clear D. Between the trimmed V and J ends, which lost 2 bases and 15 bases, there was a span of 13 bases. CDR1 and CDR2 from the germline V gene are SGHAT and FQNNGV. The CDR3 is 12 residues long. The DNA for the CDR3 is TGTGCCAGCAGCTTATTTGAAAAGGCTATGTTTTTT. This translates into CASSLFEKAMFF.

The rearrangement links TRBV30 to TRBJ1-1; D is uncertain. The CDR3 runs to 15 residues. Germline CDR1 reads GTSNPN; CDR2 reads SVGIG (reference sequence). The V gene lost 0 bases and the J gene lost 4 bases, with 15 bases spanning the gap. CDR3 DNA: TGTGCCTGGAGTGTACTAGGTTCCCGGCGCACTGAAGCTTTCTTT. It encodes CAWSVLGSRRTEAFF.

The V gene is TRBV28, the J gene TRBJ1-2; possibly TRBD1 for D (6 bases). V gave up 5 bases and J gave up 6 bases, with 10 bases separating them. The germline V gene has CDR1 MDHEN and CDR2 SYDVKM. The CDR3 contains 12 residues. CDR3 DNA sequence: TGTGCCAGCAGTCCCTACAGGGATGGCTACACCTTC. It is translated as CASSPYRDGYTF.

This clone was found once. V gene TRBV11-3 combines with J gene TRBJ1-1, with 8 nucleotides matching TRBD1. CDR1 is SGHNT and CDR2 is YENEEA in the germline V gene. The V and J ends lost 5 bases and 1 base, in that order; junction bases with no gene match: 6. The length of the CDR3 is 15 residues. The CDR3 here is CASSPRQGRNTEAFF. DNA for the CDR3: TGTGCCAGCAGCCCACGACAGGGGCGGAACACTGAAGCTTTCTTT.

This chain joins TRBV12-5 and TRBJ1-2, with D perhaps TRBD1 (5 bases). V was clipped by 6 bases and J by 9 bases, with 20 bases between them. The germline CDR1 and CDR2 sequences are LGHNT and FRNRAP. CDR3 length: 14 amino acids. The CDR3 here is CASGQGGAGRSYTF. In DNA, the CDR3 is TGTGCTAGTGGCCAGGGCGGGGCGGGCCGAAGCTACACCTTC.

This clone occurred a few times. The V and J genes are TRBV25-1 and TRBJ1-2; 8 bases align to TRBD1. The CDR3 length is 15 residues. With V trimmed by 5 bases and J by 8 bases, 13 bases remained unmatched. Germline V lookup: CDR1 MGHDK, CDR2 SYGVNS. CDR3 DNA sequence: TGTGCCAGCAGTTTCCACGCCGAGGACAGGGCCGGCTACACCTTC. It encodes CASSFHAEDRAGYTF.

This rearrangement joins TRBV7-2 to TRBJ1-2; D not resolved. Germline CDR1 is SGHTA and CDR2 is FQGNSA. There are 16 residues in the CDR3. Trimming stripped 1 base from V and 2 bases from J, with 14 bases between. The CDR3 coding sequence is TGTGCCAGCAGCTTAGGCGGGTCGAACAGAAACTATGGCTACACCTTC. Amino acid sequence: CASSLGGSNRNYGYTF. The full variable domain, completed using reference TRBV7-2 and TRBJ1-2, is GAGVSQSPSNKVTEKGKDVELRCDPISGHTALYWYRQSLGQGLEFLIYFQGNSAPDKSGLPSDRFSAERTGGSVSTLTIQRTQQEDSAVYLCASSLGGSNRNYGYTFGSGTRLTVV.

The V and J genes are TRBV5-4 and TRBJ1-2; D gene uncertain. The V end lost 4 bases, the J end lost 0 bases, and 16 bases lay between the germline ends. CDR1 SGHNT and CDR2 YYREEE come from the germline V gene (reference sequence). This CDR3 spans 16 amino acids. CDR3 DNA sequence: TGTGCCAGCAGCCCGACAACTTCAAGGTCTAACTATGGCTACACCTTC. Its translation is CASSPTTSRSNYGYTF. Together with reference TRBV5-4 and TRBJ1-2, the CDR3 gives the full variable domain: ETGVTQSPTHLIKTRGQQVTLRCSSQSGHNTVSWYQQALGQGPQFIFQYYREEENGRGNFPPRFSGLQFPNYSSELNVNALELDDSALYLCASSPTTSRSNYGYTFGSGTRLTVV.

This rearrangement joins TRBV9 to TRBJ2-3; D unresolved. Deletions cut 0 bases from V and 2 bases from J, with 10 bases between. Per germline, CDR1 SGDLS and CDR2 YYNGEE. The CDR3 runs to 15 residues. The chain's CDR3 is CASSVAISPTDTQYF. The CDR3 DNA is TGTGCCAGCAGCGTAGCTATTAGCCCCACAGATACGCAGTATTTT.

The CDR3 DNA is TGTGCCAGCAGCGAGTTACAGGGTAGGTCTGAAGCTTTCTTT. Amino acids: CASSELQGRSEAFF. V and J are TRBV6-5 and TRBJ1-1; possibly TRBD1 for D (6 bases). Germline V gives CDR1 MNHEY, CDR2 SVGAGI. The CDR3 is made up of 14 amino acids. V was clipped by 6 bases and J by 6 bases, with 17 bases between them.

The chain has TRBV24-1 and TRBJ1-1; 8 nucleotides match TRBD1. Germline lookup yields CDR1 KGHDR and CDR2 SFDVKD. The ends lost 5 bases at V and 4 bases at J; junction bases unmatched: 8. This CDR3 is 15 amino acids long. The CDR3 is CATSGNGQGFTEAFF. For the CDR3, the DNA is TGTGCCACCAGTGGAAACGGACAGGGCTTCACTGAAGCTTTCTTT.

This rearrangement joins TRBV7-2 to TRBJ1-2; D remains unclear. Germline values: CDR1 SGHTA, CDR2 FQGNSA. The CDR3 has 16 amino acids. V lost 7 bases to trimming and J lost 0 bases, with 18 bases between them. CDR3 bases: TGTGCCAGCAACCTTAGTAGTCAGAGAGCTAACTATGGCTACACCTTC. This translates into CASNLSSQRANYGYTF. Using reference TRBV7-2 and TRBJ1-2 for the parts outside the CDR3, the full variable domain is GAGVSQSPSNKVTEKGKDVELRCDPISGHTALYWYRQSLGQGLEFLIYFQGNSAPDKSGLPSDRFSAERTGGSVSTLTIQRTQQEDSAVYLCASNLSSQRANYGYTFGSGTRLTVV.

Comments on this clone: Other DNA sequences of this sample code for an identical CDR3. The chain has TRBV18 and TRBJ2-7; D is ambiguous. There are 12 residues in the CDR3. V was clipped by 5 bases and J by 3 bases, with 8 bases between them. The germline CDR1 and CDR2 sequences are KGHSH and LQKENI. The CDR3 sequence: CASSSDGYEQYF. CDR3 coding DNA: TGTGCCAGCTCATCCGACGGCTACGAGCAGTACTTC.